Sequencing of this TCR beta chain was carried out in a study of low-dose radiotherapy and immunotherapy resistance in tumors. This clonotype has a count of ten or more. Alpha and beta chains were covered, as first-strand cDNA relied on TRAV- and TRBV-specific primers. TCRs were put through 20 to 25 PCR cycles of amplification with Phusion. A constant-region primer and the V-primer adapter served as the primer pair. TCRdb used MiXCR to reprocess the reads, holding one entry per CDR3 protein. The sample lists tens of thousands of distinct CDR3 sequences, more than 8.5% occurring once. The ends were cut back, 6 bases at V and 4 bases at J, with 9 bases in the middle. The CDR3 is made up of 12 amino acids. The time point denotes: before trial treatment. Along with nivolumab and ipilimumab, donors received aspirin, low-dose cyclophosphamide and low-dose radiotherapy.

Here the sequenced sample was PBMCs, taken before treatment. The gene calls are TRBV12-3 or TRBV12-4 and TRBJ2-5; D is uncertain. The TCR sequence derives from a male donor with prostate cancer. In DNA, the CDR3 is TGTGCCAGCAGCCCCCGAGGAGAGACCCAGTACTTC. Protein product: CASSPRGETQYF.